This T cell receptor beta chain is from a study of regulatory T cells in long-lasting Graves disease. General study results and limits: Newly diagnosed patients shared around 910 public clonotypes; persistent patients shared 2,500 to 3,000.

Trimming took 0 bases from V and 0 from J, leaving 7 bases between them. Germline CDR1 SGDLS, CDR2 YYNGEE. There are 16 residues in the CDR3. Time point denoted: persistent/refractory GD, antithyroid drugs over 5 years with positive TRAb. Extracted PBMC RNA gave rise to the TCR library. This clonotype appeared a few times. Its matching antigen is unknown. Library construction for TCR beta used iRepertoire HTBI primers and Arm-PCR of CDR3 regions. As handled by the study authors: Gene usage covered 62 TRBV and 14 TRBJ segments. TCRdb reprocessed the multiplex PCR reads with MiXCR, giving one entry per CDR3 protein. In this record, the V and J calls reflect TCRdb's handling and not the investigators' own analysis. The sample lists almost 350,000 distinct CDR3 sequences, about 20% seen once, with 25% to 35% in the top ten.

The rearrangement uses TRBV9 and TRBJ1-6; D unresolved. The clonotype was recovered from a female donor with Graves disease. The source was peripheral blood mononuclear cells (PBMCs), collected when the disease was refractory, from a patient treated with antithyroid drugs. CDR3 residues: CASSVGQSSYNSPLHF. In DNA, the CDR3 is TGTGCCAGCAGCGTAGGTCAGAGCTCCTATAATTCACCCCTCCACTTT. The full variable domain, rest sourced from reference TRBV9 and TRBJ1-6, is DSGVTQTPKHLITATGQRVTLRCSPRSGDLSVYWYQQSLDQGLQFLIQYYNGEERAKGNILERFSAQQFPDLHSELNLSSLELGDSALYFCASSVGQSSYNSPLHFGNGTRLTVT.